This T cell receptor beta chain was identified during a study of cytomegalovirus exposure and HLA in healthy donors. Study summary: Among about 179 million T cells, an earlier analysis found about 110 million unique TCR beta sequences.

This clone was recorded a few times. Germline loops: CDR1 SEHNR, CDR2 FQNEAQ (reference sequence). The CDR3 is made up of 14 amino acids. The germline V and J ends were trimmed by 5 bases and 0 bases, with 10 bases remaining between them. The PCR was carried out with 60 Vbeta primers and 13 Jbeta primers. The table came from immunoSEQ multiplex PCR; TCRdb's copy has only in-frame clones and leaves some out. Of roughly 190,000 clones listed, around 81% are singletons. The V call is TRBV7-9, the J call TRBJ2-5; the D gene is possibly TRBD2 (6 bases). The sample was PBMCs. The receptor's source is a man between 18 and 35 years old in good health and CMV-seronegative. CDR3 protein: CASSALAYQETQYF. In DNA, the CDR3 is TGTGCCAGCAGCGCGCTAGCGTACCAAGAGACCCAGTACTTC.